A selection of T cell receptor beta chains follows, all from one sample in a study of OX40 agonist ivuxolimab in advanced cancers. The data were produced by immunoSEQ multiplex PCR, yet TCRdb's version contains in-frame clones alone and is incomplete. Seen here are about 83,000 clones, around nine tenths observed once, and the top ten hold 0.43%. The input for sequencing was CD4+ or CD8+ T cells sorted from blood, taken in a trial of the OX40 agonist ivuxolimab. The receptor source for this set is an adult with an advanced solid tumor such as melanoma, head and neck, liver or kidney cancer. Each CDR3 is given with its conserved first and last residue. A D gene is named only where the DNA matches it firmly. Only some rows state a clone size, as once, few, many or a class for expanded clones.

V,D,J,size,CDR3,DNA
TRBV7-2,NA,TRBJ2-3,NA,CASSLPRDTQYF,TGTGCCAGCAGCCTGCCTCGGGATACGCAGTATTTT
TRBV6-5,NA,TRBJ2-5,NA,CASSYGYRAETQYF,TGTGCCAGCAGTTACGGCTATCGGGCGGAGACCCAGTACTTC
TRBV11-3,TRBD1,TRBJ1-4,NA,CASSLGTGGSTTNEKLFF,TGTGCCAGCAGCTTGGGGACAGGGGGAAGTACAACTAATGAAAAACTGTTTTTT
TRBV10-1,TRBD2,TRBJ2-7,NA,CASSPAGSGKLYEQYF,TGCGCCAGCAGTCCCGCAGGGAGCGGGAAACTCTACGAGCAGTACTTC
TRBV6-1,NA,TRBJ1-4,NA,CASSNTRTNEKLFF,TGTGCCAGCAGTAATACCAGAACTAATGAAAAACTGTTTTTT
TRBV18,NA,TRBJ1-1,NA,CASSPEGGGGTEAFF,TGTGCCAGCTCACCGGAGGGCGGGGGCGGCACTGAAGCTTTCTTT
TRBV23-1,NA,TRBJ1-2,NA,CASSRPGYGYTF,TGTGCCAGCAGTCGTCCAGGGTATGGCTACACCTTC
TRBV5-1,NA,TRBJ2-1,once,CASSLDALEDGSNEQFF,TGCGCCAGCAGCTTGGATGCGCTAGAGGATGGAAGCAATGAGCAGTTCTTC
TRBV10-3,TRBD2,TRBJ2-7,NA,CAISESASGGAGEQYF,TGTGCCATCAGTGAGTCGGCTAGCGGGGGGGCAGGAGAGCAGTACTTC
TRBV11-3,NA,TRBJ1-1,NA,CASSLEQGSRTEAFF,TGTGCCAGCAGCTTAGAACAGGGATCCAGGACTGAAGCTTTCTTT
TRBV6-5,NA,TRBJ2-3,NA,CASSYSASPLDTQYF,TGTGCCAGCAGTTACTCCGCCTCCCCTTTGGATACGCAGTATTTT
TRBV11-3,NA,TRBJ1-1,NA,CASGSLDRNTEAFF,TGTGCCAGCGGATCTCTGGACAGGAACACTGAAGCTTTCTTT
TRBV6-1,NA,TRBJ1-3,few,CASRWAGDTIYF,TGTGCCAGCAGATGGGCTGGGGACACCATATATTTT
TRBV9,NA,TRBJ1-2,NA,CASSVVRPDYGYTF,TGTGCCAGCAGCGTAGTACGACCGGACTATGGCTACACCTTC
TRBV7-9,TRBD1,TRBJ1-4,NA,CASSSGQGLEKLFF,TGTGCCAGCAGCTCCGGACAGGGACTTGAAAAACTGTTTTTT
TRBV11-2,NA,TRBJ2-1,NA,CASSLEPSSGEQFF,TGTGCCAGCAGCTTAGAACCGTCCTCCGGCGAGCAGTTCTTC
TRBV2,TRBD2,TRBJ2-2,NA,CASSGLAVVTGELFF,TGTGCCAGCAGTGGACTAGCGGTAGTCACCGGGGAGCTGTTTTTT
TRBV2,NA,TRBJ1-6,NA,CASSSGTPSPLHF,TGTGCCAGCAGTTCAGGGACGCCTAGCCCCCTCCACTTT
TRBV10-2,TRBD1,TRBJ2-7,NA,CASSELRSGQSSYEQYF,TGCGCCAGCAGTGAACTCCGGTCGGGACAGAGCTCCTACGAGCAGTACTTC
TRBV19,TRBD1,TRBJ2-7,NA,CASSPGQVDPYEQYF,TGTGCCAGTAGTCCGGGACAGGTTGATCCCTACGAGCAGTACTTC
TRBV28,NA,TRBJ2-1,NA,CASSFLDEQFF,TGTGCCAGCAGTTTTTTAGATGAGCAGTTCTTC
TRBV11-3,NA,TRBJ2-5,NA,CASSLNSLQTQYF,TGTGCCAGCAGCTTAAATTCGTTGCAGACCCAGTACTTC
TRBV7-9,NA,TRBJ2-1,NA,CASSPRSTNGYNEQFF,TGTGCCAGCAGCCCCCGTAGCACTAACGGCTACAATGAGCAGTTCTTC
TRBV19,NA,TRBJ2-3,NA,CASRSRGTDTQYF,TGTGCCAGTCGTAGCCGGGGCACAGATACGCAGTATTTT
TRBV6-5,TRBD1,TRBJ1-6,few,CASSSSPGQGGSPLHF,TGTGCCAGCAGTTCTTCACCGGGACAGGGAGGTTCACCCCTCCACTTT
TRBV19,NA,TRBJ1-3,NA,CASTGPNSGNTIYF,TGTGCCAGTACCGGGCCCAACTCTGGAAACACCATATATTTT
TRBV30,TRBD1,TRBJ1-6,once,CAWTQGASSYNSPLHF,TGTGCCTGGACTCAGGGGGCTAGCTCCTATAATTCACCCCTCCACTTT
TRBV7-8,NA,TRBJ2-3,NA,CASSLVGVAADTQYF,TGTGCCAGCAGCTTAGTAGGGGTCGCCGCGGATACGCAGTATTTT
TRBV7-6,NA,TRBJ2-7,NA,CASSSRVASEQYF,TGTGCCAGCAGCAGCAGGGTAGCCTCCGAGCAGTACTTC
TRBV7-8,NA,TRBJ1-5,NA,CASSSSYGMGNQPQHF,TGTGCCAGCAGCTCCTCCTACGGGATGGGCAATCAGCCCCAGCATTTT
TRBV5-4,TRBD2,TRBJ2-1,NA,CASSPPGGEQFF,TGTGCCAGCAGCCCACCGGGAGGTGAGCAGTTCTTC
TRBV4-1,TRBD1,TRBJ2-6,once,CASSQGPRQGFSGANVLTF,TGCGCCAGCAGCCAAGGTCCCCGACAGGGTTTCTCTGGGGCCAACGTCCTGACTTTC
TRBV28,NA,TRBJ1-1,NA,CASTYYGRNTEAFF,TGTGCCAGCACCTACTACGGAAGAAACACTGAAGCTTTCTTT
TRBV30,NA,TRBJ1-1,NA,CAWSQTEAFF,TGTGCCTGGAGCCAGACTGAAGCTTTCTTT
TRBV19,TRBD1,TRBJ1-2,NA,CASKSGQGGYTF,TGTGCCAGTAAGAGCGGACAGGGCGGCTACACCTTC
TRBV5-1,TRBD1,TRBJ2-7,NA,CASSLTGGRSSYEQYF,TGCGCCAGCAGCCTTACAGGGGGCAGAAGCTCCTACGAGCAGTACTTC
TRBV11-3,TRBD1,TRBJ1-2,NA,CASSLVTGGYGYTF,TGTGCCAGCAGCTTAGTTACAGGGGGATATGGCTACACCTTC
TRBV7-8,TRBD1,TRBJ1-1,NA,CASSLLTGPTEAFF,TGTGCCAGCAGCTTATTGACAGGGCCCACTGAAGCTTTCTTT
TRBV5-1,NA,TRBJ2-6,NA,CASSLLRAFSGANVLTF,TGCGCCAGCAGCTTGTTAAGGGCATTCTCTGGGGCCAACGTCCTGACTTTC
TRBV5-4,NA,TRBJ2-5,NA,CASSLTGTRETQYF,TGTGCCAGCAGCTTGACCGGGACAAGGGAGACCCAGTACTTC
TRBV19,NA,TRBJ1-1,NA,CASSIGRGTEAFF,TGTGCCAGTAGTATAGGGAGAGGCACTGAAGCTTTCTTT
TRBV30,NA,TRBJ1-2,NA,CAWSVTTWGGSDGYTF,TGTGCCTGGAGTGTAACTACGTGGGGTGGCTCGGATGGCTACACCTTC
TRBV13,TRBD2,TRBJ2-2,NA,CASSQRGLAGNTGELFF,TGTGCCAGCAGCCAGAGGGGACTAGCGGGAAACACCGGGGAGCTGTTTTTT